The 29 T cell receptor beta chains listed next were all sequenced from one sample in a study of cytomegalovirus exposure and HLA in healthy donors. Amplification used 60 Vbeta primers and 13 Jbeta primers. The method was immunoSEQ multiplex PCR; TCRdb's version includes in-frame clones alone and lacks a portion of them. In the table there are 200,000 or so clones, 65% to 85% of which are singletons. The sequenced sample was PBMCs. These receptors came from a woman between 25 and 40 years old in good health and CMV-seropositive.

CDR3 protein: CASSARGQGHYGYTF. The CDR3 DNA is TGTGCCAGCAGTGCCAGGGGCCAAGGGCACTATGGCTACACCTTC. V is TRBV25-1 and J is TRBJ1-2, with D maybe TRBD1 (6 bases). Trimming removed 4 bases from V and 3 bases from J, with 15 bases in between. CDR1 MGHDK and CDR2 SYGVNS come from the germline V gene. This CDR3 is 15 amino acids long.

This rearrangement joins TRBV6-1 to TRBJ2-1, with 10 bases fitting TRBD1. V dropped 6 bases and J dropped 7; count of bases not matched to a gene: 9. The CDR3 consists of 15 residues. CDR1 MNHNS and CDR2 SASEGT come from the germline V gene. This CDR3 is CASRRLTGGENEQFF. In nucleotides, the CDR3 is TGTGCCAGCAGGAGACTGACAGGGGGCGAGAATGAGCAGTTCTTC.

In regard to this clone: One junction end does not reproduce the germline sequence, and a read error may be involved. The rearrangement uses TRBV7-7 and TRBJ2-5, with 10 nucleotides matching TRBD1. This CDR3 comprises 17 residues. Germline V lookup: CDR1 SSHAT, CDR2 FNYEAQ (reference sequence). The CDR3 here is CASSRRQGAKLGETQYF. The CDR3 nucleotides read TGTGCTAGCAGCCGTAGACAGGGGGCGAAGTTGGGAGAGACCCAGTACTTC.

The V call is TRBV4-3, the J call TRBJ1-5; a possible D gene is TRBD1 (5 bases). Per germline, CDR1 LGHNA and CDR2 YSLEER. The CDR3 runs 15 residues. V gave up 1 base and J gave up 1 base, with 8 bases separating them. This CDR3 reads CASSQVRGSNQPQHF. CDR3 nucleotides: TGCGCCAGCAGCCAAGTAAGGGGAAGCAATCAGCCCCAGCATTTT.

Details on this clone: An end of the junction does not agree with germline; a read error may underlie this. This rearrangement joins TRBV7-9 to TRBJ1-4, with no clear D. The CDR3 contains 12 residues. Per germline, CDR1 SEHNR and CDR2 FQNEAQ (reference sequence). This chain's CDR3 is CSSSLEDRKLFF. The CDR3 DNA is TGTTCCAGCAGCTTAGAAGATAGAAAACTGTTTTTT. Filled out from reference TRBV7-9 and TRBJ1-4, the complete variable domain reads DTGVSQNPRHKITKRGQNVTFRCDPISEHNRLYWYRQTLGQGPEFLTYFQNEAQLEKSRLLSDRFSAERPKGSFSTLEIQRTEQGDSAMYLCSSSLEDRKLFFGSGTQLSVL.

The chain carries TRBV27 and TRBJ2-1, with D unclear. The V and J ends lost 3 bases and 2 bases respectively, with 11 bases between them. The length of the CDR3 is 15 residues. In germline, CDR1 is MNHEY, CDR2 SMNVEV (reference sequence). The CDR3: CASSFTPVAYNEQFF. The CDR3 DNA follows: TGTGCCAGCAGTTTCACCCCAGTCGCCTACAATGAGCAGTTCTTC.

The chain joins TRBV28 to TRBJ1-4; D is perhaps TRBD1 (5 bases). Germline lookup yields CDR1 MDHEN and CDR2 SYDVKM. This CDR3 is 17 amino acids long. Deletions cut 4 bases from V and 3 bases from J, with 18 bases between. CDR3 sequence: CASSSVSGGLANEKLFF. The CDR3 DNA reads as TGTGCCAGCAGTTCGGTTTCGGGGGGTCTGGCTAATGAAAAACTGTTTTTT.

V and J are TRBV7-6 and TRBJ1-2; possible D gene TRBD1, 5 bases. The length of the CDR3 is 13 residues. Per germline, CDR1 SGHVS and CDR2 FNYEAQ. Trimming took 5 bases from V and 5 from J, leaving 12 bases between them. CDR3 region: CASSPDREYGYTF. The CDR3 DNA follows: TGTGCCAGCAGCCCCGACAGAGAGTATGGCTACACCTTC.

This clone was observed once. In DNA form, the CDR3 reads TGTGCCAGTACCCCCAGTGGGGGGATGAACACTGAAGCTTTCTTT. Its protein product is CASTPSGGMNTEAFF. The genes are TRBV19 and TRBJ1-1; D may be TRBD1 (5 bases). The germline CDR1 and CDR2 sequences are LNHDA and SQIVND (reference sequence). The germline V and J ends were trimmed by 7 bases and 0 bases, with 15 bases remaining between them. The length of the CDR3 is 15 residues.

The chain recombines TRBV28 with TRBJ2-4; D might be TRBD1 (6 bases). Germline loops: CDR1 MDHEN, CDR2 SYDVKM. This CDR3 spans 14 amino acids. Trimming stripped 6 bases from V and 9 bases from J, with 18 bases between. The chain's CDR3 is CASRSDRFRGIQYF. The CDR3 bases are TGTGCCAGCAGGTCCGACAGGTTTAGGGGCATTCAGTACTTC.

The rearrangement links TRBV6-5 to TRBJ1-5; 9 bases are a match to TRBD1. V was pared by 6 bases and J by 3 bases, with 6 bases of the junction left unmatched. The germline V gene encodes CDR1 MNHEY and CDR2 SVGAGI. There are 15 residues in the CDR3. The CDR3 is CASRPGTGNNQPQHF. For the CDR3, the DNA is TGTGCCAGCAGGCCCGGGACAGGGAACAATCAGCCCCAGCATTTT.

The rearrangement uses TRBV28 and TRBJ2-1; D not resolved. CDR1 is MDHEN, CDR2 SYDVKM, per germline. The V and J ends lost 5 bases and 0 bases respectively, with 11 bases between them. The CDR3 has 15 residues. CDR3 sequence: CASSPVPSSYNEQFF. The CDR3 coding sequence is TGTGCCAGCAGTCCCGTCCCTAGCTCCTACAATGAGCAGTTCTTC.

The chain is built from TRBV28 and TRBJ2-1; 10 positions agree with TRBD2. CDR3 length: 15 amino acids. Losses at the gene ends were 5 bases for V and 3 bases for J; bases not matched to a gene: 4. The germline V gene encodes CDR1 MDHEN and CDR2 SYDVKM. In nucleotides, the CDR3 is TGTGCCAGCAGTGCTAGCGGGGGCCTCTACAATGAGCAGTTCTTC. Amino acids: CASSASGGLYNEQFF.

The chain links TRBV25-1 to TRBJ1-5, with D possibly matching TRBD1 (5 bases). V shed 8 bases and J shed 9 bases, with 17 bases lying between them. This CDR3 region has 13 residues. The germline CDR1 and CDR2 sequences are MGHDK and SYGVNS. CDR3 nucleotides: TGTGCCAGCGGGAGGACTGACCAGGGGCCCCAGCATTTT. Translating it yields CASGRTDQGPQHF.

In this sample, this clone turned up a few times. This likely comes from a read error, as the CDR3 has no conserved phenylalanine or tryptophan at its end. Because the CDR3's place on the DNA is in doubt, the DNA is left out and the CDR3 is given as listed by TCRdb. The rearrangement uses TRBV18 and TRBJ1-1; the table assigns TRBD1, which was not confirmed against the DNA. Per the germline V gene, CDR1 is KGHSH and CDR2 is LQKENI. The CDR3 length equals 13 residues, ends included. The CDR3 region is CASSLPEGALFSL.

The chain has TRBV19 and TRBJ1-5, with D possibly TRBD1 on 5 matching bases. Trimming took off 3 bases at V and 0 bases at J, with 12 bases between the two ends. This CDR3 region has 16 residues. Germline V gives CDR1 LNHDA, CDR2 SQIVND (reference sequence). CDR3 sequence: CASSIRETASNQPQHF. The DNA for the CDR3 is TGTGCCAGTAGTATCAGAGAGACAGCTAGCAATCAGCCCCAGCATTTT.

V usage is TRBV25-1 and J usage is TRBJ1-2; TRBD1 agrees at 9 bases. There are 16 residues in the CDR3. The J segment lost 7 bases and the V segment lost 4 bases, leaving 13 bases of the junction unmatched. Germline V gene sequence: CDR1 MGHDK, CDR2 SYGVNS. In DNA form, the CDR3 reads TGTGCCAGCAGTGCACCAGGACGGGACAGGGCGCGTGGCTACACCTTC. This gives the protein CASSAPGRDRARGYTF.

In its sample, this clone was seen once. This chain links TRBV27 with TRBJ2-3; tentatively, D is TRBD2 (6 bases). The CDR3 sequence is 13 residues long. Germline V gene lookup returns CDR1 MNHEY and CDR2 SMNVEV (reference sequence). Trimming pared 7 bases from V and 1 base from J, leaving 9 bases between. The DNA for the CDR3 is TGTGCCAGCACCCGACTAGGCACAGATACGCAGTATTTT. Its protein is CASTRLGTDTQYF.

CDR3 amino acids: CASSEERWQPQHF. Written as DNA, the CDR3 is TGTGCCAGCAGTGAAGAACGGTGGCAGCCCCAGCATTTT. The chain recombines TRBV2 with TRBJ1-5; D is ambiguous. Germline V gene lookup returns CDR1 SNHLY and CDR2 FYNNEI. The CDR3 totals 13 residues. V lost 1 base and J lost 7, with 8 bases in between.

This chain uses TRBV5-1 with TRBJ2-5; TRBD2 might be the D (6 bases). This CDR3 has 16 residues. Germline V gene sequence: CDR1 SGHRS, CDR2 YFSETQ. Trimming pared 4 bases from V and 3 bases from J, leaving 19 bases between. For the CDR3, the DNA is TGCGCCAGCAGCAAAACGGGACTCCCGGGGGAAGAGACCCAGTACTTC. Translated, it gives CASSKTGLPGEETQYF.

This sequence joins TRBV5-1 and TRBJ2-2; TRBD2 agrees at 14 bases. Germline V gives CDR1 SGHRS, CDR2 YFSETQ. The CDR3 contains 14 residues. The V and J ends lost 10 bases and 6 bases, in that order; junction bases with no gene match: 5. In DNA, the CDR3 is TGCGCCTCCGGGACTAGCGGGAGCCCCGGGGAGCTGTTTTTT. It is translated as CASGTSGSPGELFF.

This clone was counted a few times. The chain couples TRBV6-5 to TRBJ1-4, with TRBD1 matching over 9 bases. Germline CDR1 is MNHEY and CDR2 is SVGAGI. This CDR3 spans 15 amino acids. The V segment lost 6 bases and the J segment 7 bases; nucleotides outside the gene matches: 9. CDR3 loop: CASSSGTGIIEKLFF. CDR3 nucleotides: TGTGCCAGCAGCTCCGGGACAGGGATAATTGAAAAACTGTTTTTT.

CDR3 amino acids: CASSHRNQGNTGELFF. In nucleotides, the CDR3 is TGCGCCAGCAGCCATAGGAATCAGGGGAACACCGGGGAGCTGTTTTTT. The chain recombines TRBV5-1 with TRBJ2-2; perhaps TRBD1 as D (5 bases). V gave up 4 bases and J gave up 1 base, with 14 bases separating them. CDR1 and CDR2 from the germline V gene are SGHRS and YFSETQ. This CDR3 has 16 amino acids. Based on the CDR3 plus reference TRBV5-1 and TRBJ2-2, the full variable domain is KAGVTQTPRYLIKTRGQQVTLSCSPISGHRSVSWYQQTPGQGLQFLFEYFSETQRNKGNFPGRFSGRQFSNSRSEMNVSTLELGDSALYLCASSHRNQGNTGELFFGEGSRLTVL.

This chain joins TRBV6-6 and TRBJ2-1; the match to TRBD2 covers 7 bases. The CDR3 runs to 13 residues. V lost 7 bases, J lost 9 bases, and 9 bases stayed unmatched. CDR1 is MNHNY and CDR2 is SVGAGI in the germline V gene (reference sequence). The CDR3 sequence is CASTRGGGFEQFF. For the CDR3, the DNA is TGTGCCAGCACCCGTGGGGGGGGGTTTGAGCAGTTCTTC.

The rearrangement uses TRBV13 and TRBJ2-5; weak D call: TRBD2 (6 bases). The J call is doubtful: the DNA matches TRBJ2-7 better. The germline V gene encodes CDR1 PRHDT and CDR2 FYEKMQ (reference sequence). The CDR3 spans 13 residues. The CDR3: CASSPGGAYEQYF. The CDR3 region has the DNA TGTGCCAGCAGCCCTGGAGGGGCCTACGAGCAGTACTTC.

This chain connects TRBV6-6 to TRBJ2-3; TRBD1 matches at 9 bases. CDR1 and CDR2 (germline): MNHNY, SVGAGI (reference sequence). The CDR3 extends over 12 amino acids. V lost 8 bases to trimming and J lost 6 bases; unmatched junction nucleotides: 3. CDR3 coding DNA: TGTGCCAGCTGGACAGGGGTGGATACGCAGTATTTT. It translates to CASWTGVDTQYF.

V gene TRBV5-1 combines with J gene TRBJ1-1; the match to TRBD1 covers 8 bases. The germline gives CDR1 SGHRS, CDR2 YFSETQ. Germline trimming cut 7 bases from V and 4 bases from J; bases unmatched to any gene: 9. The CDR3 has 14 residues. The CDR3 spells CASSPGQGGTEAFF. CDR3 bases: TGCGCCAGCTCCCCCGGACAGGGTGGCACTGAAGCTTTCTTT. The full variable domain, in which reference TRBV5-1 and TRBJ1-1 provide the parts outside the CDR3, is KAGVTQTPRYLIKTRGQQVTLSCSPISGHRSVSWYQQTPGQGLQFLFEYFSETQRNKGNFPGRFSGRQFSNSRSEMNVSTLELGDSALYLCASSPGQGGTEAFFGQGTRLTVV.

This clone was seen only once. The chain combines TRBV9 with TRBJ1-6, with 7 bases matching TRBD1. This CDR3 comprises 15 residues. Germline lookup yields CDR1 SGDLS and CDR2 YYNGEE. Losses at the gene ends were 4 bases for V and 4 bases for J; bases not matched to a gene: 5. In DNA form, the CDR3 reads TGTGCCAGCAGCTTGAGACAGGGTTATAATTCACCCCTCCACTTT. Protein: CASSLRQGYNSPLHF. Combining the CDR3 with reference TRBV9 and TRBJ1-6 gives the whole variable domain DSGVTQTPKHLITATGQRVTLRCSPRSGDLSVYWYQQSLDQGLQFLIQYYNGEERAKGNILERFSAQQFPDLHSELNLSSLELGDSALYFCASSLRQGYNSPLHFGNGTRLTVT.

The V and J genes are TRBV28 and TRBJ2-1, with 10 bases identical to TRBD2. Trimming removed 1 base from V and 8 bases from J; junction bases left unmatched: 8. Germline CDR1 reads MDHEN; CDR2 reads SYDVKM. This CDR3 comprises 16 residues. Here the CDR3 reads CASSLSRLAGADEQFF. DNA for the CDR3: TGTGCCAGCAGTTTATCCCGACTAGCGGGTGCCGATGAGCAGTTCTTC. Variable domain in full (rest from reference TRBV28 and TRBJ2-1): DVKVTQSSRYLVKRTGEKVFLECVQDMDHENMFWYRQDPGLGLRLIYFSYDVKMKEKGDIPEGYSVSREKKERFSLILESASTNQTSMYLCASSLSRLAGADEQFFGPGTRLTVL.